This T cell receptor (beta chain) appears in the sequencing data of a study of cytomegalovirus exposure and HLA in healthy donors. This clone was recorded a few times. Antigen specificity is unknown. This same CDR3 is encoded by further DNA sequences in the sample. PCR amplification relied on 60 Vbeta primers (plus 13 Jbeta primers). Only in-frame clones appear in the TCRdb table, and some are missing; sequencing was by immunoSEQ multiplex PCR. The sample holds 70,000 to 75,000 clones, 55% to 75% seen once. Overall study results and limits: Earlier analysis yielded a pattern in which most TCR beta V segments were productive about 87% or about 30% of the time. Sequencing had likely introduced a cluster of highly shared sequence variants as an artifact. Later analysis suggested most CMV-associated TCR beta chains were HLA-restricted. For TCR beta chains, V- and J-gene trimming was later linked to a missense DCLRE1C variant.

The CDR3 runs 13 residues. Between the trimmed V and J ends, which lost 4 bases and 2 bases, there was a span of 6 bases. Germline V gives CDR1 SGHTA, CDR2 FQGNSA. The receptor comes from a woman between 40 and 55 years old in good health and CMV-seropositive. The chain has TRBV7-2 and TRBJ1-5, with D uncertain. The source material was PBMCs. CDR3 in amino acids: CASSYRGNQPQHF. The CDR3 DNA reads TGTGCCAGCAGCTATCGGGGCAATCAGCCCCAGCATTTT.